Below, 8 T cell receptor beta chains from the same sample are listed, as sequenced in a study of response to subunit inactivated influenza vaccine. Each CDR3 protein gets one entry after TCRdb re-called the RT-PCR reads with MiXCR. The sample carries 300,000 to 350,000 distinct CDR3 sequences, roughly a fifth recorded once. The sequencing used PBMCs from blood, collected less than 22 months after vaccination. The source is a man aged 50 to 75 who received an inactivated influenza vaccine.

The V gene is TRBV24-1, the J gene TRBJ2-1, with 8 bases fitting TRBD1. J gave up 7 bases and V 5 bases, and 12 bases lay outside the gene matches. The CDR3 sequence is 16 residues long. CDR1 and CDR2 from the germline V gene are KGHDR and SFDVKD. CDR3 in amino acids: CATSVPTGELGNEQFF. The DNA of the CDR3 is TGTGCCACCAGTGTTCCGACAGGGGAGCTGGGGAATGAGCAGTTCTTC.

This clonotype appeared many times. The rearrangement links TRBV20-1 to TRBJ1-2, with D unresolved. Trimming removed 6 bases at V and 5 bases at J, with 16 bases between. The CDR3 has 13 residues. CDR1 is DFQATT and CDR2 is SNEGSKA in the germline V gene (reference sequence). CDR3 nucleotide sequence: TGCAGTGCCGGCCGAGGGCGCTTTTATGGCTACACCTTC. Translated, it gives CSAGRGRFYGYTF.

This clonotype has a handful of counts. V and J are TRBV7-9 and TRBJ1-6; D gene unclear. This CDR3 has 13 amino acids. Per the germline V gene, CDR1 is SEHNR and CDR2 is FQNEAQ (reference sequence). Trimming took 1 base from V and 10 from J, leaving 8 bases between them. CDR3 bases: TGTGCCAGCAGCTTAGATGGGTTCTCACCCCTCCACTTT. It specifies CASSLDGFSPLHF.

The table lists this clonotype with a few counts. The V call is TRBV2, the J call TRBJ1-3; D is undetermined. Deletions cut 1 base from V and 2 bases from J, with 18 bases between. The length of the CDR3 is 18 residues. Germline lookup yields CDR1 SNHLY and CDR2 FYNNEI. The CDR3 sequence is CASSEDGGALRAGNTIYF. The CDR3 nucleotides read TGTGCCAGCAGTGAAGACGGCGGTGCTTTAAGGGCTGGAAACACCATATATTTT.

V and J are TRBV13 and TRBJ2-1; 12 bases agree with TRBD2. V trimming: 3 bases; J trimming: 13 bases; junction bases outside the gene matches: 13. Per germline, CDR1 PRHDT and CDR2 FYEKMQ (reference sequence). This CDR3 is built from 16 residues. CDR3 loop: CASSFGRLAGEGRQFF. The CDR3 DNA reads TGTGCCAGCAGCTTCGGTAGACTAGCGGGAGAGGGGAGACAGTTCTTC.

The rearrangement links TRBV20-1 to TRBJ1-2; TRBD1 matches at 7 bases. V was clipped by 5 bases and J by 4 bases; unmatched bases: 7. Germline CDR1 and CDR2: DFQATT and SNEGSKA (reference sequence). The CDR3 totals 13 residues. The CDR3 sequence is CSAFNRGTYGYTF. Written as DNA, the CDR3 is TGCAGTGCTTTCAACAGGGGCACCTATGGCTACACCTTC.

This rearrangement joins TRBV21-1 to TRBJ1-5; TRBD1, the table's D call, lacks a check against the DNA. TRBV21-1 is assigned pseudogene status. The CDR3 runs 15 residues. CDR3 DNA: TGTGCCAGCAGCAGAACAGGGGCAGGTTGTCAGCCCCAGCATTTT. Its protein is CASSRTGAGCQPQHF.

V and J are TRBV12-3 or TRBV12-4 and TRBJ2-2, with D maybe TRBD2 (6 bases). CDR3 length equals 15 residues. V lost 3 bases, J lost 4 bases, and 12 bases lay in between. The CDR3 bases are TGTGCCAGCAGTTTGCGGGGAGCGGGCACCGGGGAGCTGTTTTTT. Its protein is CASSLRGAGTGELFF.